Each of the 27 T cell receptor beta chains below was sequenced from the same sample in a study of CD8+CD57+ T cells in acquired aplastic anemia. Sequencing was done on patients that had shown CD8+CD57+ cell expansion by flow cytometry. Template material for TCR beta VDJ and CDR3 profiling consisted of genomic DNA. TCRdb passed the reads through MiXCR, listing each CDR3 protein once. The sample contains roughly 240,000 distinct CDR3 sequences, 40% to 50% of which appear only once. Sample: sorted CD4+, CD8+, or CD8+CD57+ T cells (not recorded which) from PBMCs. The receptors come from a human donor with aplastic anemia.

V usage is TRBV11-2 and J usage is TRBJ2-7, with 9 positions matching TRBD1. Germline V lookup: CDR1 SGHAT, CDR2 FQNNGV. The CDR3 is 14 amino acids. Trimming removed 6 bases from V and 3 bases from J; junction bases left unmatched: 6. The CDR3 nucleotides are TGTGCCAGCAGACCTCGACAGGGGGTCTACGAGCAGTACTTC. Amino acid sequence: CASRPRQGVYEQYF.

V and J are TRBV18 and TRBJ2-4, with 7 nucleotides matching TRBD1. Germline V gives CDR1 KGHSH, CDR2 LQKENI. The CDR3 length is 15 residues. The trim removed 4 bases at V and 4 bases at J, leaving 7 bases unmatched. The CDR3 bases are TGTGCCAGCTCACTAACCGGGACAGTTAAAAACATTCAGTACTTC. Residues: CASSLTGTVKNIQYF.

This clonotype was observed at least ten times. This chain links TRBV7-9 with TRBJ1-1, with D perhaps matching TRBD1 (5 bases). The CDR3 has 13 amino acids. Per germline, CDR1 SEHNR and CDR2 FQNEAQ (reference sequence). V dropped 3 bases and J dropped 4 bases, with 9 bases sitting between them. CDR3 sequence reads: CASSFPGGTEAFF. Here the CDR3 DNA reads TGTGCCAGCAGCTTCCCGGGGGGCACTGAAGCTTTCTTT.

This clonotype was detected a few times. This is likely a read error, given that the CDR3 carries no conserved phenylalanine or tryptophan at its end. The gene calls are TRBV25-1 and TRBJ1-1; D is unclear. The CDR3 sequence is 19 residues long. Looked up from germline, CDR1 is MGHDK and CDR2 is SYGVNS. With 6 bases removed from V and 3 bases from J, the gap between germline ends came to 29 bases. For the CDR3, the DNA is TGTGCCAGCAGCCAAGATCTAGCTGGCCCCAGCGCCACCCACACTGAAGCTTTCTTA. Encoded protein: CASSQDLAGPSATHTEAFL.

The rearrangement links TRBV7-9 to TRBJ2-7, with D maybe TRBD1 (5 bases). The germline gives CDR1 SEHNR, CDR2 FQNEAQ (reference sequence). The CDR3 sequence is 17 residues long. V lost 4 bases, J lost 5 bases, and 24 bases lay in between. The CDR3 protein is CASSSSIDSVVIDEQYF. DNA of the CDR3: TGTGCCAGCAGCTCCTCTATTGACAGCGTTGTTATCGACGAGCAGTACTTC.

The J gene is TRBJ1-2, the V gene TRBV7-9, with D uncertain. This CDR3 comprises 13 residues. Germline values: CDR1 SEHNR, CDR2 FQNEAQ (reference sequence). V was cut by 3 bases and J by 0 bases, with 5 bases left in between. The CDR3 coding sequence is TGTGCCAGCAGCTTGGAGGCTAACTATGGCTACACCTTC. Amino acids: CASSLEANYGYTF.

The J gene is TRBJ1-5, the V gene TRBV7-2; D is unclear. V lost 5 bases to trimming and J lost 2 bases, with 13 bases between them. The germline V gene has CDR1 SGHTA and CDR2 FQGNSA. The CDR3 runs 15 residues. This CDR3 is CASSRAATGNQPQHF. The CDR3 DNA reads TGTGCCAGCAGCCGGGCAGCAACAGGCAATCAGCCCCAGCATTTT.

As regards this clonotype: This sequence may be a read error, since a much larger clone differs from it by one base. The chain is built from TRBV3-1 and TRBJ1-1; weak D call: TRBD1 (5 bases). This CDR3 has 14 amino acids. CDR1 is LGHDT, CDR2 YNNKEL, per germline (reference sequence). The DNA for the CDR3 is TGTACCAGCAGCCAGGGCCCCCCGAACACTGAAGCTTTCTTT. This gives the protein CTSSQGPPNTEAFF.

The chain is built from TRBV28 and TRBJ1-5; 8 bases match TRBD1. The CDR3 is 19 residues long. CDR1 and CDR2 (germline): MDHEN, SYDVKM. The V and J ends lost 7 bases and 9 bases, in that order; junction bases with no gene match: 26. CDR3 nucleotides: TGTGCCAGCAAGTGGCGGGACAGGATTCCTGTGGGAGCATGGAGGCCCCAGCATTTT. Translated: CASKWRDRIPVGAWRPQHF.

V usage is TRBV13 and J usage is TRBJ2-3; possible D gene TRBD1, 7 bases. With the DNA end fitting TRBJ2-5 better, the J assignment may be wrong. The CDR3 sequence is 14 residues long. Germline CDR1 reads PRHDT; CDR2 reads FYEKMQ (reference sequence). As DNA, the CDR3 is TGTGCCAGCAGCTTGGAGGGGGCTACGGAGACCCAGTACTTC. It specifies CASSLEGATETQYF.

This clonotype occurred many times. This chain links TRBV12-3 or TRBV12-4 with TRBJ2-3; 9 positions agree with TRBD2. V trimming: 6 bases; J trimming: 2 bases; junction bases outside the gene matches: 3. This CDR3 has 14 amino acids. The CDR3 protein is CASSGLAYTDTQYF. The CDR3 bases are TGTGCCAGCAGCGGACTAGCGTACACAGATACGCAGTATTTT.

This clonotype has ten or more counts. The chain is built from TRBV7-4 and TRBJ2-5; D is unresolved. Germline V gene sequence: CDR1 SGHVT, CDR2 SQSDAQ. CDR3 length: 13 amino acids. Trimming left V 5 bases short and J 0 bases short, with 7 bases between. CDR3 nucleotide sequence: TGTGCCAGCAGCCCCGTAGACCAAGAGACCCAGTACTTC. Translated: CASSPVDQETQYF.

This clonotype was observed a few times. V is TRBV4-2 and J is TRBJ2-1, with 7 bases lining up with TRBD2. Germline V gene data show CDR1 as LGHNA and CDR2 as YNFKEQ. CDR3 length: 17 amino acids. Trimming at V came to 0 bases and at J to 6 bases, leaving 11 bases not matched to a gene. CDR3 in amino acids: CASSQDWEGEGFNEQFF. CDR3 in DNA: TGTGCCAGCAGCCAAGATTGGGAGGGAGAGGGGTTCAATGAGCAGTTCTTC.

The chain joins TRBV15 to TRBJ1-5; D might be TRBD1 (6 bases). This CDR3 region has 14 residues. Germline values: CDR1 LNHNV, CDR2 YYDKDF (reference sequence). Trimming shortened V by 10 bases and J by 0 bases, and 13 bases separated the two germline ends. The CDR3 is CASWSDSSNQPQHF. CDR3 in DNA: TGTGCCAGCTGGTCGGACAGTAGCAATCAGCCCCAGCATTTT.

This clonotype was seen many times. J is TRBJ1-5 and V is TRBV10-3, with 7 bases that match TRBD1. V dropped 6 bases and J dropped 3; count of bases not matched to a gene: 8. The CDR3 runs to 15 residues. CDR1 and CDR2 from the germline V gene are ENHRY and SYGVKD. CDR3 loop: CAISQGDLNNQPQHF. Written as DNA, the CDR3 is TGTGCCATCAGCCAGGGGGACCTTAACAATCAGCCCCAGCATTTT.

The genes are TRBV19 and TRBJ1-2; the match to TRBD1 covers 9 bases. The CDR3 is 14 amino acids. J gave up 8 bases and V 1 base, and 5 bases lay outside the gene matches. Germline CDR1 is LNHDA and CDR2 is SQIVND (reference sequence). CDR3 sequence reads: CASSIGTGASGYTF. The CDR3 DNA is TGTGCCAGTAGTATAGGGACAGGGGCGTCAGGCTACACCTTC.

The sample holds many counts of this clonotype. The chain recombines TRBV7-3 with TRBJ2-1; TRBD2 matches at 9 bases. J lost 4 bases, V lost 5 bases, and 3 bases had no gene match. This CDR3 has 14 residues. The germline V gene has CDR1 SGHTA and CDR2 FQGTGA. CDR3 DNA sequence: TGTGCCAGCAGCCCTAGCGGGATTTACAATGAGCAGTTCTTC. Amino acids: CASSPSGIYNEQFF.

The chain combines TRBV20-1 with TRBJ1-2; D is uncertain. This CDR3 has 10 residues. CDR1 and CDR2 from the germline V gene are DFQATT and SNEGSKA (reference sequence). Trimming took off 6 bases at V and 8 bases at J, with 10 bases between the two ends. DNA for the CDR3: TGCAGTGCACAACTAGCGGGCTACACCTTC. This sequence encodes CSAQLAGYTF.

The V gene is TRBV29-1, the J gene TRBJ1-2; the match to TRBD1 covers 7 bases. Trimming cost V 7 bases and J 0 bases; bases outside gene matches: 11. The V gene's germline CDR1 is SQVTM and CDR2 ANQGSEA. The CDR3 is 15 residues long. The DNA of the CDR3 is TGCAGCGCCCGCACCCAGGGGGAGGCTAACTATGGCTACACCTTC. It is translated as CSARTQGEANYGYTF.

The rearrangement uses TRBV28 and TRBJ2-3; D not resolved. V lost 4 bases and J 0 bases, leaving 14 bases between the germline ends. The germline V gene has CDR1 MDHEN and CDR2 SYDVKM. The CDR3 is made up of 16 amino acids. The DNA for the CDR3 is TGTGCCAGCAGTTGCCTCGACCCACTAAGCACAGATACGCAGTATTTT. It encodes CASSCLDPLSTDTQYF.

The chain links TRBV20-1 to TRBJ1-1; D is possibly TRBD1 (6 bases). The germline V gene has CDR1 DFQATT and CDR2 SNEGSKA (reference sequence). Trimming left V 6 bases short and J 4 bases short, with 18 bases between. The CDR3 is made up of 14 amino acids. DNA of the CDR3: TGCAGTGCGAATACACAGGGTAGGCGCACTGAAGCTTTCTTT. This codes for CSANTQGRRTEAFF.

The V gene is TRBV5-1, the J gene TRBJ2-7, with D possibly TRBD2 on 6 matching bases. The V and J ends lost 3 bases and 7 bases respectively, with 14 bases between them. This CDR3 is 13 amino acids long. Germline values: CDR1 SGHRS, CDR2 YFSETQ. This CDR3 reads CASSWGVTREQYF. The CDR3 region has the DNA TGCGCCAGCAGCTGGGGGGTTACTAGAGAGCAGTACTTC.

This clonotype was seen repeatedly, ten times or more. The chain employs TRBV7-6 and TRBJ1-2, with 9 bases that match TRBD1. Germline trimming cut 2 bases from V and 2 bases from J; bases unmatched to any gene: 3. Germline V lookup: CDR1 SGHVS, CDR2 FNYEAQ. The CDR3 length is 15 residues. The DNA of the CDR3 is TGTGCCAGCAGCTTATTTGGGACAGGGAACTATGGCTACACCTTC. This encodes CASSLFGTGNYGYTF.

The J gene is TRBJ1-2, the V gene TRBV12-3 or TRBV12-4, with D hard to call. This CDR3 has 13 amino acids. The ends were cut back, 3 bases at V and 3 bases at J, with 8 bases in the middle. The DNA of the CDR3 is TGTGCCAGCAGTTTTGGGCTGCACTATGGCTACACCTTC. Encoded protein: CASSFGLHYGYTF.

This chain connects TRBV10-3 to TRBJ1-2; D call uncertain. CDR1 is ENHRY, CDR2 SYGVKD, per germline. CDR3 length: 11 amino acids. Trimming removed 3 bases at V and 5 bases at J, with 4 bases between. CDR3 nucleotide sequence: TGTGCCATCAGTGATGGGTATGGCTACACCTTC. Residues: CAISDGYGYTF.

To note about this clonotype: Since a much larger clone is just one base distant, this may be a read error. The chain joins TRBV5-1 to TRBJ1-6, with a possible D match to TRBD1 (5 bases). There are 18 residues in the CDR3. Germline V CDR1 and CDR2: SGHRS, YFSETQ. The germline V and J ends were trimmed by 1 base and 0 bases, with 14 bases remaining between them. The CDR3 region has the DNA TGCGCCAGCAGCTTGTCGGCAGGGCCGGGCTCCTATAATTCACCCCTCCACTTT. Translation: CASSLSAGPGSYNSPLHF.

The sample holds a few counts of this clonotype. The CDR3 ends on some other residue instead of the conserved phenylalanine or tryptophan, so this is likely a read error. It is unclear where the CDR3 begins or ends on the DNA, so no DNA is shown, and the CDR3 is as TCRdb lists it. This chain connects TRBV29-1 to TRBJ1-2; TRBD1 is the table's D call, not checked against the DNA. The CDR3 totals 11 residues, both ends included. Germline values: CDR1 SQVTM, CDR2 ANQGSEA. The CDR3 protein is CSVPGQGLGGL.